One sample yielded the 11 T cell receptor beta chains listed below, sequenced in a study of blood T cell repertoires in COVID-19. Libraries were prepared by immunoSEQ multiplex PCR; TCRdb keeps only in-frame clonotypes and omits some of them. Here the sample spans around 270,000 clones, approximately 80% being singletons. The source material was peripheral blood. The receptors originated from a man in his fifties or sixties with acute or convalescent COVID-19.

The gene calls are TRBV27 and TRBJ2-3; 7 positions agree with TRBD2. This CDR3 is 14 amino acids long. The germline V gene has CDR1 MNHEY and CDR2 SMNVEV (reference sequence). The junction had 6 bases not matched to a gene; V was cut back by 5 bases and J by 4 bases. The CDR3 sequence is CASSLRLAADTQYF. CDR3 DNA sequence: TGTGCCAGCAGTCTTCGACTAGCCGCAGATACGCAGTATTTT.

This clone appeared a few times. This chain connects TRBV6-5 to TRBJ1-2; 7 nucleotides align to TRBD1. In germline, CDR1 is MNHEY, CDR2 SVGAGI. The CDR3 totals 15 residues. With V trimmed by 0 bases and J by 6 bases, 7 bases remained unmatched. In DNA, the CDR3 is TGTGCCAGCAGTTACTCGACAGGGCGGGTGGATGGCTACACCTTC. Its protein is CASSYSTGRVDGYTF.

V is TRBV3-1 (or the pseudogene TRBV3-2) and J is TRBJ1-1; 7 positions agree with TRBD1. Looked up from germline, CDR1 is LGHDT and CDR2 is YNNKEL (reference sequence). The ends lost 0 bases at V and 10 bases at J; junction bases unmatched: 2. The CDR3 loop spans 12 amino acids. CDR3 in DNA: TGTGCCAGCAGCCAAGAAACAGGGGTAGCTTTCTTT. Its translation: CASSQETGVAFF.

The chain combines TRBV4-1 with TRBJ2-3, with D possibly being TRBD2 (6 bases). Trimming removed 1 base at V and 1 base at J, with 18 bases between. CDR1 is MGHRA and CDR2 is YSYEKL in the germline V gene. The CDR3 spans 18 residues. The CDR3 is CASSQGGGFVAGTDTQYF. The CDR3 DNA is TGCGCCAGCAGCCAAGGTGGAGGGTTTGTGGCTGGCACAGATACGCAGTATTTT.

This clone was observed a handful of times. The V call is TRBV9, the J call TRBJ1-3, with a possible D match to TRBD1 (5 bases). V lost 0 bases, J lost 3 bases, and 16 bases lay in between. Germline CDR1 SGDLS, CDR2 YYNGEE. This CDR3 is built from 17 residues. The CDR3: CASSVGEGAVSGNTIYF. CDR3 DNA sequence: TGTGCCAGCAGCGTAGGGGAAGGGGCTGTAAGTGGAAACACCATATATTTT.

The table lists this clone with a few counts. This chain uses TRBV19 with TRBJ1-3; D is perhaps TRBD1 (6 bases). Germline V gene lookup returns CDR1 LNHDA and CDR2 SQIVND (reference sequence). This CDR3 has 15 residues. The V gene lost 6 bases and the J gene lost 0 bases, with 12 bases spanning the gap. The CDR3 sequence: CASRDSLYSGNTIYF. The CDR3 DNA sequence: TGTGCCAGTAGGGACAGCTTATACTCTGGAAACACCATATATTTT.

This chain connects TRBV18 to TRBJ1-1; D is unclear. Trimming pared 3 bases from V and 7 bases from J, leaving 9 bases between. The CDR3 length is 12 residues. CDR1 KGHSH and CDR2 LQKENI come from the germline V gene. CDR3 DNA: TGTGCCAGCTCACCTCAGCGATTTGAAGCTTTCTTT. Translated, it gives CASSPQRFEAFF.

The chain couples TRBV4-1 to TRBJ1-5; D is undetermined. The V end lost 4 bases, the J end lost 7 bases, and 5 bases lay between the germline ends. Germline V lookup: CDR1 MGHRA, CDR2 YSYEKL. CDR3 length: 11 amino acids. As DNA, the CDR3 is TGCGCCAGCAGCCCACAACAGCCCCAGCATTTT. It specifies CASSPQQPQHF.

The chain links TRBV6-5 to TRBJ1-6, with D uncertain. This CDR3 has 13 amino acids. Trimming shortened V by 8 bases and J by 5 bases, and 10 bases separated the two germline ends. Germline V lookup: CDR1 MNHEY, CDR2 SVGAGI. CDR3 DNA: TGTGCCAGCGGCAGGATGGATAATTCACCCCTCCACTTT. Amino acid sequence: CASGRMDNSPLHF.

The chain employs TRBV19 and TRBJ2-7; TRBD2 agrees at 7 bases. The germline gives CDR1 LNHDA, CDR2 SQIVND (reference sequence). The CDR3 length is 14 residues. V gave up 5 bases and J gave up 3 bases; unmatched junction bases: 7. The CDR3: CASSDQRGLYEQYF. For the CDR3, the DNA is TGTGCCAGTAGTGATCAGCGGGGCCTCTACGAGCAGTACTTC. Filled out from reference TRBV19 and TRBJ2-7, the complete variable domain reads DGGITQSPKYLFRKEGQNVTLSCEQNLNHDAMYWYRQDPGQGLRLIYYSQIVNDFQKGDIAEGYSVSREKKESFPLTVTSAQKNPTAFYLCASSDQRGLYEQYFGPGTRLTVT.

This clone was found once. The chain combines TRBV18 with TRBJ1-5; a weak D match, TRBD1 (5 bases). CDR3 length equals 16 residues. V gave up 2 bases and J gave up 2 bases, with 13 bases separating them. The germline V gene has CDR1 KGHSH and CDR2 LQKENI. The CDR3 DNA reads TGTGCCAGCTCACCAGTCGGGGCGGGAGGCAATCAGCCCCAGCATTTT. It encodes CASSPVGAGGNQPQHF.